The entry below gives a single T cell receptor beta chain sequence along with its context. Its antigen is not identified. The source of the sample is a study of beta chain features in type 1 diabetes. Study observations and caveats: Shorter TCRB CDR3s, moderately but significantly so, were found in Type 1 diabetes patients in all four CD4+ subsets.

The germline V gene encodes CDR1 MNHEY and CDR2 SVGAGI. The CDR3 contains 16 residues. The ends were cut back, 0 bases at V and 0 bases at J, with 11 bases in the middle. TCRB transcripts that were expressed got sequenced, as all of the isolated RNA had been reverse transcribed. Clones were read by immunoSEQ multiplex PCR, and TCRdb kept only the in-frame ones, dropping some. Among over 600,000 clones listed, around an eighth were seen once. The receptor comes from a man aged 30 to 45 with type 1 diabetes. The sample consisted of naive CD4+ T cells from blood. This chain links TRBV6-5 with TRBJ1-2; D not resolved. Written as DNA, the CDR3 is TGTGCCAGCAGTTACTCGGACGGAACCTCTAACTATGGCTACACCTTC. This translates into CASSYSDGTSNYGYTF.